A single sample is the source of the 13 T cell receptor beta chains below, sequenced in a study of blood T cell repertoires in COVID-19. Sequencing used immunoSEQ multiplex PCR; TCRdb keeps in-frame clones, though not all of them. The data show 250,000 to 300,000 clones, roughly 80% seen once. Sequenced material: PBMCs or T cells enriched from blood (not recorded which). These TCRs come from a middle-aged man who had been exposed to COVID-19.

The chain couples TRBV24-1 to TRBJ2-1; 8 nucleotides match TRBD2. The length of the CDR3 is 13 residues. Germline V CDR1 and CDR2: KGHDR, SFDVKD. V gave up 8 bases and J gave up 9 bases; unmatched junction bases: 8. CDR3 sequence reads: CATKSGSSGEQFF. CDR3 sequence (DNA): TGTGCCACCAAAAGCGGGAGTTCAGGTGAGCAGTTCTTC.

The V and J genes are TRBV6-5 and TRBJ1-2; D gene ambiguous. V was cut by 7 bases and J by 8 bases, with 17 bases left in between. In germline, CDR1 is MNHEY, CDR2 SVGAGI. The CDR3 runs to 13 residues. CDR3 nucleotides: TGTGCCAGCAATGCGGGGAACACTCCAGGCTACACCTTC. Its translation: CASNAGNTPGYTF.

The chain employs TRBV19 and TRBJ1-5; tentative D call: TRBD1 (5 bases). Germline V CDR1 and CDR2: LNHDA, SQIVND (reference sequence). V lost 3 bases to trimming and J lost 1 base, with 16 bases between them. The CDR3 is made up of 17 amino acids. The CDR3 coding sequence is TGTGCCAGTAGTATTTTCTTTGGCGGGGGGAGCAATCAGCCCCAGCATTTT. Encoded protein: CASSIFFGGGSNQPQHF.

The chain recombines TRBV5-1 with TRBJ1-4; 7 bases map to TRBD1. Germline CDR1 reads SGHRS; CDR2 reads YFSETQ. V gave up 5 bases and J gave up 13 bases; unmatched junction bases: 17. This CDR3 contains 15 residues. CDR3 amino acids: CASRRTTGEVYPLFF. Here the CDR3 DNA reads TGCGCCAGCAGGCGAACCACAGGGGAGGTCTACCCACTGTTTTTT.

The chain has TRBV30 and TRBJ2-2; D is possibly TRBD2 (6 bases). Between the trimmed V and J ends, which lost 3 bases and 1 base, there was a span of 9 bases. CDR1 is GTSNPN, CDR2 SVGIG, per germline (reference sequence). The CDR3 loop spans 14 amino acids. This chain's CDR3 is CAWSRGLNTGELFF. In DNA form, the CDR3 reads TGTGCCTGGAGCCGGGGGTTGAACACCGGGGAGCTGTTTTTT.

This clone was detected only once. The chain uses TRBV9 and TRBJ2-1, with unresolved D. Deletions cut 2 bases from V and 8 bases from J, with 14 bases between. This CDR3 region has 14 residues. Germline V gene lookup returns CDR1 SGDLS and CDR2 YYNGEE. The CDR3 sequence: CASSVAPLSDEQFF. The CDR3 coding sequence is TGTGCCAGCAGCGTTGCTCCCTTGAGCGATGAGCAGTTCTTC.

This clone showed up just once. V is TRBV7-3 and J is TRBJ2-5, with TRBD2 matching 15 bases. Germline-derived CDR1 and CDR2 are SGHTA and FQGTGA. V gave up 5 bases and J gave up 5 bases; unmatched junction bases: 6. The CDR3 length is 16 residues. The CDR3 sequence is CASSTTGTSGRETQYF. Written as DNA, the CDR3 is TGTGCCAGCAGCACGACCGGGACTAGCGGGAGGGAGACCCAGTACTTC.

V is TRBV11-3 and J is TRBJ2-7; tentatively, D is TRBD1 (5 bases). The germline V and J ends were trimmed by 3 bases and 1 base, with 25 bases remaining between them. CDR3 length: 19 amino acids. Germline lookup yields CDR1 SGHNT and CDR2 YENEEA. The CDR3 sequence is CASSFPSDSYEKGSYEQYF. In DNA form, the CDR3 reads TGTGCCAGCAGCTTTCCCTCTGACAGTTACGAAAAGGGATCCTACGAGCAGTACTTC. The entire variable domain, with the rest obtained from reference TRBV11-3 and TRBJ2-7, is as follows: EAGVVQSPRYKIIEKKQPVAFWCNPISGHNTLYWYLQNLGQGPELLIRYENEEAVDDSQLPKDRFSAERLKGVDSTLKIQPAELGDSAVYLCASSFPSDSYEKGSYEQYFGPGTRLTVT.

The rearrangement joins TRBV7-9 to TRBJ1-2; D remains ambiguous. This CDR3 is 13 amino acids long. Germline values: CDR1 SEHNR, CDR2 FQNEAQ (reference sequence). Trimming stripped 1 base from V and 4 bases from J, with 7 bases between. CDR3 bases: TGTGCCAGCAGCTTAGACCACTTCTATGGCTACACCTTC. Its protein is CASSLDHFYGYTF.

The V and J genes are TRBV7-9 and TRBJ2-5, with 15 bases identical to TRBD2. The CDR3 is 15 amino acids. The V and J ends lost 5 bases and 4 bases, in that order; junction bases with no gene match: 2. CDR1 and CDR2 (germline): SEHNR, FQNEAQ (reference sequence). The CDR3 is CASSGGLAGGETQYF. In DNA, the CDR3 is TGTGCCAGCAGCGGGGGACTAGCGGGAGGAGAGACCCAGTACTTC.

This clone was observed a handful of times. The chain carries TRBV7-9 and TRBJ1-1; 8 positions match TRBD1. Per the germline V gene, CDR1 is SEHNR and CDR2 is FQNEAQ (reference sequence). Losses at the gene ends were 7 bases for V and 4 bases for J; bases not matched to a gene: 2. This CDR3 is 12 amino acids long. The CDR3 loop is CASTGQGTEAFF. CDR3 nucleotide sequence: TGTGCCAGCACCGGACAGGGCACTGAAGCTTTCTTT.

This chain links TRBV5-4 with TRBJ2-6; D gene unclear. Germline V CDR1 and CDR2: SGHNT, YYREEE (reference sequence). The V and J ends lost 1 base and 0 bases respectively, with 11 bases between them. The CDR3 is made up of 17 amino acids. The CDR3 bases are TGTGCCAGCAGCTTGTTTAGTAGCTTCTCTGGGGCCAACGTCCTGACTTTC. This gives the protein CASSLFSSFSGANVLTF. Supplemented by reference TRBV5-4 and TRBJ2-6, the full variable domain reads ETGVTQSPTHLIKTRGQQVTLRCSSQSGHNTVSWYQQALGQGPQFIFQYYREEENGRGNFPPRFSGLQFPNYSSELNVNALELDDSALYLCASSLFSSFSGANVLTFGAGSRLTVL.

The genes are TRBV5-1 and TRBJ2-2, with 7 bases matching TRBD2. V gave up 7 bases and J gave up 6 bases; unmatched junction bases: 12. Germline V gene data show CDR1 as SGHRS and CDR2 as YFSETQ. The CDR3 is 15 residues long. In nucleotides, the CDR3 is TGCGCCAGCGCGCCCGAGGCGGGAGTCCCCGGGGAGCTGTTTTTT. This translates into CASAPEAGVPGELFF. Full variable domain (outside the CDR3, taken from reference TRBV5-1 and TRBJ2-2): KAGVTQTPRYLIKTRGQQVTLSCSPISGHRSVSWYQQTPGQGLQFLFEYFSETQRNKGNFPGRFSGRQFSNSRSEMNVSTLELGDSALYLCASAPEAGVPGELFFGEGSRLTVL.